This T cell receptor beta chain was found in a study of T cell clonality in common variable immunodeficiency. This clone was seen a few times. Mismatch with germline at one junction end may stem from a read error. The read ends 3 residues before the CDR3 terminus; that terminus is restored from the germline J gene. The assay was immunoSEQ multiplex PCR, and TCRdb's table has in-frame clones only and misses some. This record lists 42,000 or so clones, none seen once only, and the top ten clones contain 1.3% to 1.5%. CDR1 is SGHTA and CDR2 is FQGNSA in the germline V gene. The CDR3 loop spans 15 amino acids.

J is TRBJ2-5 and V is TRBV7-2; D unclear. The sample taken for sequencing was peripheral blood mononuclear cells. This receptor was taken from a person aged 18-70 years in good health. The CDR3 reads CASSHPLRVQDTQYF. The covered CDR3 bases are TGTGCCAGCAGCCACCCCCTACGGGTTCAAGATACC.